Shown below are 28 T cell receptor beta chains from a single sample sequenced in a study of T-cell reconstitution after alpha-beta-depleted transplantation in children. TCRbeta library preparation incorporated unique molecular identifiers. TCRdb reprocessed the PCR reads with MiXCR, giving one entry per CDR3 protein. There are hundreds of thousands of distinct CDR3 sequences in the sample; roughly 9.1% occur only once, and about 40% lies in the top ten. The starting material was PBMCs, mostly from graft donor cells, obtained 360 days after TCRalphabeta/CD19-depleted stem cell transplant. The source is a male patient between 2 and 10 years old who had a stem cell transplant for acute myeloid leukemia, so the T cells may come from the graft donor.

The chain recombines TRBV18 with TRBJ2-1; no definite D call. The CDR3 sequence is 15 residues long. CDR1 and CDR2 from the germline V gene are KGHSH and LQKENI. The V end was cut by 3 bases, the J end by 4 bases, with 13 bases between. The CDR3 loop is CASSPLSPSYNEQFF. The CDR3 region has the DNA TGTGCCAGCTCACCCTTGTCGCCCTCTTACAATGAGCAGTTCTTC.

A few counts support this clonotype. The chain carries TRBV6-2 or TRBV6-3 and TRBJ1-1; 7 bases are shared with TRBD1. The junction had 4 bases not matched to a gene; V was cut back by 6 bases and J by 0 bases. This CDR3 region has 14 residues. The V gene's germline CDR1 is MNHEY and CDR2 SVGEGT. The CDR3 DNA is TGTGCCAGCAGGCGCGGACAGGTGAACACTGAAGCTTTCTTT. It is translated as CASRRGQVNTEAFF.

This clonotype was observed at least ten times. The chain is built from TRBV20-1 and TRBJ1-1, with D perhaps matching TRBD1 (6 bases). Germline V gene lookup returns CDR1 DFQATT and CDR2 SNEGSKA (reference sequence). The CDR3 is made up of 13 amino acids. The V and J ends lost 6 bases and 4 bases respectively, with 15 bases between them. The CDR3 loop reads CSAEQGKGTEAFF. The CDR3 DNA sequence: TGCAGTGCGGAACAGGGTAAGGGCACTGAAGCTTTCTTT.

There are a few counts of this clonotype. The V call is TRBV20-1, the J call TRBJ2-1; D may match TRBD1 or TRBD2 (6 bases each). The ends were cut back, 2 bases at V and 4 bases at J, with 12 bases in the middle. CDR3 length: 14 residues. Germline CDR1 reads DFQATT; CDR2 reads SNEGSKA (reference sequence). CDR3 in amino acids: CSARRRGGYNEQFF. The CDR3 DNA reads TGCAGTGCTAGACGCCGAGGGGGGTACAATGAGCAGTTCTTC.

The J gene is TRBJ2-1, the V gene TRBV9; the D is unclear. Trimming pared 0 bases from V and 8 bases from J, leaving 6 bases between. The CDR3 loop spans 12 amino acids. Germline lookup yields CDR1 SGDLS and CDR2 YYNGEE. CDR3 bases: TGTGCCAGCAGCGTAGGTCCCGATGAGCAGTTCTTC. Its translation is CASSVGPDEQFF.

In this sample, this clonotype turned up many times. The chain joins TRBV12-3 or TRBV12-4 to TRBJ2-1; a possible D gene is TRBD2 (6 bases). This CDR3 region has 15 residues. V was shortened by 6 bases and J by 7 bases, with 19 bases between the two germline ends. This CDR3 reads CASSPPSGTQNEQFF. CDR3 DNA: TGTGCCAGCAGCCCACCCTCCGGGACTCAAAATGAGCAGTTCTTC.

This clonotype came up a few times. The gene calls are TRBV10-1 and TRBJ2-1; tentative D call: TRBD2 (7 bases). With 0 bases removed from V and 8 bases from J, the gap between germline ends came to 14 bases. The CDR3 runs 15 residues. Germline V CDR1 and CDR2: WNHNN, SYGVQD (reference sequence). This CDR3 is CASSESGGAKDEQFF. The CDR3 bases are TGCGCCAGCAGTGAGTCGGGGGGGGCCAAGGATGAGCAGTTCTTC.

CDR3 nucleotides: TGTGCCACCAGTGAGGCTAGTGGCACAGATACGCAGTATTTT. This sequence encodes CATSEASGTDTQYF. The J gene is TRBJ2-3, the V gene TRBV24-1, with no clear D. The germline CDR1 and CDR2 sequences are KGHDR and SFDVKD. The CDR3 runs 14 residues. V gave up 4 bases and J gave up 1 base, with 8 bases separating them.

There are many counts of this clonotype. The genes are TRBV20-1 and TRBJ1-1; D gene unclear. V lost 0 bases, J lost 7 bases, and 9 bases lay in between. Germline lookup yields CDR1 DFQATT and CDR2 SNEGSKA (reference sequence). The CDR3 loop spans 12 amino acids. This CDR3 is CSARDRGFEAFF. The CDR3 DNA reads as TGCAGTGCTAGAGATCGAGGTTTTGAAGCTTTCTTT.

The sample holds many counts of this clonotype. The chain couples TRBV7-9 to TRBJ1-6; no clear D. The CDR3 sequence is 13 residues long. Looked up from germline, CDR1 is SEHNR and CDR2 is FQNEAQ (reference sequence). With 2 bases removed from V and 7 bases from J, the gap between germline ends came to 6 bases. The DNA for the CDR3 is TGTGCCAGCAGCTTAACTGCAAATTCACCCCTCCACTTT. Amino acids: CASSLTANSPLHF.

This clonotype was counted between two and nine times. V and J are TRBV7-8 and TRBJ1-2; TRBD1 agrees at 7 bases. V was clipped by 2 bases and J by 4 bases; unmatched bases: 16. Germline V gives CDR1 SGHVS, CDR2 FQNEAQ. This CDR3 region has 18 residues. The CDR3 sequence: CASSLNRDSSPFGYGYTF. The CDR3 coding sequence is TGTGCCAGCAGCTTAAACCGGGACAGCTCTCCGTTTGGCTATGGCTACACCTTC.

This clonotype was counted a few times. The chain carries TRBV3-1 and TRBJ2-3; D ambiguous. The V and J ends lost 1 base and 4 bases respectively, with 12 bases between them. The V gene's germline CDR1 is LGHDT and CDR2 YNNKEL (reference sequence). The CDR3 runs to 15 residues. CDR3 loop: CASSQVQQPADTQYF. The CDR3 region has the DNA TGTGCCAGCAGCCAAGTACAGCAACCGGCAGATACGCAGTATTTT.

This clonotype was counted ten times or more. The chain joins TRBV12-3 or TRBV12-4 to TRBJ2-4; D is possibly TRBD2 (5 bases). The CDR3 contains 15 residues. Trimming shortened V by 2 bases and J by 0 bases, and 8 bases separated the two germline ends. Here the CDR3 reads CASSLNGLAKNIQYF. In nucleotides, the CDR3 is TGTGCCAGCAGTTTAAACGGACTAGCCAAAAACATTCAGTACTTC.

The table lists this clonotype with a few counts. The CDR3 DNA sequence: TGTGCCAGCAGTGAAGGGGGCGCCGACTATGGCTACACCTTC. Translation: CASSEGGADYGYTF. This sequence joins TRBV2 and TRBJ1-2, with a weak D call TRBD1 (5 bases). The V end lost 1 base, the J end lost 3 bases, and 9 bases lay between the germline ends. The CDR3 spans 14 residues. The germline V gene has CDR1 SNHLY and CDR2 FYNNEI.

This clonotype has a count of ten or more. The chain uses TRBV20-1 and TRBJ2-1; D not certain. The germline gives CDR1 DFQATT, CDR2 SNEGSKA (reference sequence). CDR3 size: 13 residues. V lost 5 bases and J lost 0, with 8 bases in between. The DNA for the CDR3 is TGCAGTGCTGGTGAGAGCTCCTACAATGAGCAGTTCTTC. Its translation is CSAGESSYNEQFF.

The chain carries TRBV11-3 and TRBJ2-3, with 12 bases identical to TRBD2. CDR3 length: 18 amino acids. The germline gives CDR1 SGHNT, CDR2 YENEEA. V gave up 1 base and J gave up 4 bases; unmatched junction bases: 9. CDR3 DNA sequence: TGTGCCAGCAGCTTAGGGACCTCTAGCGGGAGGGCCTCAGATACGCAGTATTTT. It codes for CASSLGTSSGRASDTQYF.

This clonotype was recorded a few times. V is TRBV5-6 and J is TRBJ2-1; D is unclear. Per germline, CDR1 SGHDT and CDR2 YYEEEE. V was shortened by 3 bases and J by 7 bases, with 11 bases between the two germline ends. The CDR3 contains 13 residues. The CDR3 reads CASSSLSRNEQFF. The DNA of the CDR3 is TGTGCCAGCAGCTCCCTATCCAGGAATGAGCAGTTCTTC.

This clonotype was found a few times. This chain uses TRBV12-3 or TRBV12-4 with TRBJ1-2; D is uncertain. CDR3 length equals 13 residues. Trimming pared 3 bases from V and 5 bases from J, leaving 10 bases between. CDR3 bases: TGTGCCAGCAGTTTTCGGGCGGGATATGGCTACACCTTC. Translation gives CASSFRAGYGYTF.

The chain carries TRBV20-1 and TRBJ2-7, with TRBD2 identical over 11 bases. This CDR3 region has 14 residues. CDR1 DFQATT and CDR2 SNEGSKA come from the germline V gene (reference sequence). The trim removed 6 bases at V and 1 base at J, leaving 5 bases unmatched. Written as DNA, the CDR3 is TGCAGTGCAGACCGACTAGCGGGGTCCTACGAGCAGTACTTC. Protein product: CSADRLAGSYEQYF.

This clonotype showed up many times. The V gene is TRBV20-1, the J gene TRBJ2-5; tentative D call: TRBD2 (6 bases). This CDR3 has 15 amino acids. Trimming shortened V by 4 bases and J by 4 bases, and 19 bases separated the two germline ends. Germline CDR1 and CDR2: DFQATT and SNEGSKA (reference sequence). The CDR3 DNA reads TGCAGTGCTAAAGAACTAGCTCTTATGGGAGAGACCCAGTACTTC. Its protein product is CSAKELALMGETQYF.

As concerns this clonotype: Just one base apart from a much larger clone, this may be a read error. The chain joins TRBV5-1 to TRBJ1-2; no clear D. This CDR3 comprises 15 residues. Per germline, CDR1 SGHRS and CDR2 YFSETQ. In DNA, the CDR3 is TGCGCCTGCAGCTTGGTGGGATTCAAGAACTATGGCTACACCTTC. It yields the protein CACSLVGFKNYGYTF. The full variable domain, rest sourced from reference TRBV5-1 and TRBJ1-2, is KAGVTQTPRYLIKTRGQQVTLSCSPISGHRSVSWYQQTPGQGLQFLFEYFSETQRNKGNFPGRFSGRQFSNSRSEMNVSTLELGDSALYLCACSLVGFKNYGYTFGSGTRLTVV.

This clonotype occurred a few times. The chain recombines TRBV15 with TRBJ2-6, with TRBD2 matching 8 bases. V was pared by 1 base and J by 0 bases, with 8 bases of the junction left unmatched. CDR1 is LNHNV and CDR2 is YYDKDF in the germline V gene (reference sequence). The CDR3 loop spans 19 amino acids. CDR3: CATSRVRSSGLSGANVLTF. CDR3 coding DNA: TGTGCCACCAGCAGAGTGAGGTCTAGCGGGCTCTCTGGGGCCAACGTCCTGACTTTC. The whole variable domain, remainder taken from reference TRBV15 and TRBJ2-6, is DAMVIQNPRYQVTQFGKPVTLSCSQTLNHNVMYWYQQKSSQAPKLLFHYYDKDFNNEADTPDNFQSRRPNTSFCFLDIRSPGLGDTAMYLCATSRVRSSGLSGANVLTFGAGSRLTVL.

The table lists this clonotype with a few counts. The chain combines TRBV9 with TRBJ2-1; 9 nucleotides align to TRBD2. V lost 8 bases, J lost 7 bases, and 10 bases stayed unmatched. The CDR3 totals 14 residues. Germline V gene sequence: CDR1 SGDLS, CDR2 YYNGEE. The CDR3 loop is CASTPGTSLNEQFF. For the CDR3, the DNA is TGTGCCAGTACTCCCGGGACTAGCCTTAATGAGCAGTTCTTC.

This clonotype appeared a few times. The CDR3: CASSLEAVQRGTDTQYF. CDR3 nucleotides: TGTGCCAGCAGCTTAGAAGCGGTTCAGAGGGGCACAGATACGCAGTATTTT. The chain uses TRBV11-2 and TRBJ2-3; possibly TRBD2 for D (5 bases). Trimming cost V 0 bases and J 1 base, with 14 bases left between them. The CDR3 runs 17 residues. CDR1 is SGHAT, CDR2 FQNNGV, per germline. The full variable domain, with the rest looked up from reference TRBV11-2 and TRBJ2-3, is EAGVAQSPRYKIIEKRQSVAFWCNPISGHATLYWYQQILGQGPKLLIQFQNNGVVDDSQLPKDRFSAERLKGVDSTLKIQPAKLEDSAVYLCASSLEAVQRGTDTQYFGPGTRLTVL.

This chain connects TRBV18 to TRBJ1-1; D is possibly TRBD1 (5 bases). With 2 bases removed from V and 4 bases from J, the gap between germline ends came to 8 bases. The CDR3 runs to 13 residues. Germline V gene sequence: CDR1 KGHSH, CDR2 LQKENI. This CDR3 reads CASSPSGPTEAFF. Here the CDR3 DNA reads TGTGCCAGCTCACCATCGGGGCCCACTGAAGCTTTCTTT.

This clonotype was recorded many times. CDR3 nucleotides: TGTGCCAGCAGTGAACCCGCGGGGGCTAGCACAGATACGCAGTATTTT. Translation: CASSEPAGASTDTQYF. The chain couples TRBV12-3 or TRBV12-4 to TRBJ2-3; D perhaps matches TRBD2 (7 bases). The CDR3 has 16 residues. Trimming removed 5 bases from V and 0 bases from J, with 15 bases in between.

The J gene is TRBJ2-7, the V gene TRBV7-6, with unresolved D. This CDR3 region has 12 residues. Germline V gene sequence: CDR1 SGHVS, CDR2 FNYEAQ. The V end was cut by 4 bases, the J end by 7 bases, with 11 bases between. Here the CDR3 reads CASSSFPGEQYF. CDR3 nucleotides: TGTGCCAGCAGCTCCTTTCCGGGTGAGCAGTACTTC.

This chain links TRBV7-2 with TRBJ2-7; 10 bases match TRBD1. Germline trimming cut 6 bases from V and 4 bases from J; bases unmatched to any gene: 9. This CDR3 spans 15 amino acids. Germline V CDR1 and CDR2: SGHTA, FQGNSA. This CDR3 reads CASSLGTGDFYEQYF. For the CDR3, the DNA is TGTGCCAGCAGTCTGGGGACAGGGGATTTTTACGAGCAGTACTTC. Looking up the rest from reference TRBV7-2 and TRBJ2-7 gives the full variable domain: GAGVSQSPSNKVTEKGKDVELRCDPISGHTALYWYRQSLGQGLEFLIYFQGNSAPDKSGLPSDRFSAERTGGSVSTLTIQRTQQEDSAVYLCASSLGTGDFYEQYFGPGTRLTVT.